Listed below are T cell receptor beta chains from one sample, sequenced in a study of blood T cell repertoires in COVID-19. The data were produced by immunoSEQ multiplex PCR, yet TCRdb's version contains in-frame clones alone and is incomplete. Of under 450,000 clones in the sample, approximately 89% are singletons; the top ten hold under 1.5%. Sequencing was performed on PBMCs or T cells enriched from blood (not recorded which). These receptors were collected from a man aged 25-45 years who had recovered from COVID-19. The CDR3 runs from the conserved cysteine through the conserved F or W.

TRBV2	TRBJ1-1	CAIGTGTTEAFF
TRBV18	TRBJ2-7	CASSVTGTSSSYEQYF
TRBV4-1	TRBJ1-2	CASSQDGQGLGGYTF
TRBV9	TRBJ2-1	CASSKTGGPSNEQFF
TRBV19	TRBJ1-1	CASSIGGGTEAFF
TRBV24-1	TRBJ1-3	CATGDTNSGNTIYF
TRBV18	TRBJ2-1	CASSPPRAGETREQFF
TRBV2	TRBJ2-3	CASWEGADTQYF
TRBV5-6	TRBJ2-7	CASSLERGFSYEQYF
TRBV6-6	TRBJ1-5	CASSRIGVPYSNQPQHF
TRBV10-2	TRBJ1-2	CASSENMGASLSYGYTF
TRBV6-1	TRBJ2-3	CASSEVRDGGGRDTQYF
TRBV19	TRBJ2-2	CASSRGQGSAGELFF
TRBV7-9	TRBJ2-7	CASSSTGPVREQYF
TRBV30	TRBJ1-6	CAWTGGNSPLHF
TRBV5-4	TRBJ1-1	CASSGDRGRPNTEAFF
TRBV5-1	TRBJ2-3	CASSLGQGPSTDTQYF
TRBV6-5	TRBJ1-6	CASIMGQGNNSPLHF
TRBV29-1	TRBJ2-5	CSVAMAQETQYF
TRBV6-5	TRBJ1-4	CASRLTGANEKLFF
TRBV6-5	TRBJ2-3	CASTGASGGADTQYF
TRBV9	TRBJ1-6	CASSVGGGGNSPLHF
TRBV15	TRBJ1-6	CATSRVPRVTPLHF
TRBV10-1	TRBJ2-5	CASSDFLGGQETQYF
TRBV6-5	TRBJ2-3	CASSQTGSDTQYF
TRBV5-1	TRBJ2-5	CASSYRARGQETQYF
TRBV7-8	TRBJ1-1	CASSPGGQGLNTEAFF
TRBV5-5	TRBJ2-7	CASSLERQEGGYEQYF
TRBV7-6	TRBJ2-6	CASSPWESSGANVLTF
TRBV30	TRBJ1-5	CAWSSGQGIRPQHF
TRBV7-3	TRBJ2-3	CASSPGGTQYF
TRBV25-1	TRBJ2-7	CASSWGGSSYEQYF
TRBV2	TRBJ2-5	CATEGDFEETQYF
TRBV12-5	TRBJ1-1	CASGLVVSYTANTEAFF
TRBV5-1	TRBJ2-7	CASSFGDRASFEQYF
TRBV4-1	TRBJ1-2	CASSLDTKGHKYYGYTF
TRBV7-9	TRBJ2-7	CASSPTPGSGGYEQYF
TRBV13	TRBJ2-1	CASTPWGGNNEQFF
TRBV9	TRBJ1-2	CASSVGNDAWSYPYGYTF
TRBV4-1	TRBJ2-5	CASSFRQGAGGTETQYF
TRBV12-3/TRBV12-4	TRBJ1-6	CASSFENSPLHF
TRBV18	TRBJ2-2	CASSLGPAGTGELFF
TRBV9	TRBJ1-1	CASSAGVVNTEAFF
TRBV12-3/TRBV12-4	TRBJ1-6	CASRQANNSPLHF
TRBV9	TRBJ2-7	CASSVSTGVYEQYF
TRBV2	TRBJ2-6	CASYDRDPSGANVLTF
TRBV6-5	TRBJ1-5	CASSYTGGQPQHF
TRBV3-1/TRBV3-2	TRBJ1-1	CASSHLQANTEAFF
TRBV12-3/TRBV12-4	TRBJ1-1	CASTRDRAAEAFF
TRBV4-1	TRBJ1-2	CASSQAEWTGTYGYTF
TRBV4-1	TRBJ2-5	CASSQVLRGGTETQYF
TRBV7-9	TRBJ1-1	CASSSRYSGNTEAFF
TRBV28	TRBJ1-2	CASRLRGGNYGYTF
TRBV14	TRBJ1-2	CASSQDPYSGGYTF
TRBV6-5	TRBJ1-4	CASTPGLNEKLFF
TRBV5-4	TRBJ2-2	CASSPWTGQNTGELFF
TRBV18	TRBJ2-7	CASSVDRVYEQYF
TRBV19	TRBJ1-4	CASSRGTEPDEKLFF
TRBV7-9	TRBJ2-3	CASSYRTGVDTQYF